The 32 T cell receptor beta chains given below trace back to one sample, sequenced in a study of human T cells and chemical hapten exposure. Time point in this sample: patch test 2, 6 weeks after DPC sensitization. The treatment denotes: therapeutic diphenylcyclopropenone sensitization with weekly scalp DPC. In TCRdb, the RACE reads were re-called with MiXCR into one record per CDR3 protein. The sample shows some 150,000 distinct CDR3 sequences, 12% of them seen only once. The material sequenced was whole blood, taken in connection with sensitization to the hapten diphenylcyclopropenone (DPC). The receptors originated from a woman between 45 and 65 years old with alopecia areata. Some clones in this sample may be carry-over from other donors' samples.

This clonotype has only a few counts. The chain is built from TRBV7-2 and TRBJ2-3, with D unclear. CDR3 length equals 17 residues. From germline, CDR1 is SGHTA and CDR2 FQGNSA. The V end was cut by 2 bases, the J end by 0 bases, with 15 bases between. The CDR3 is CASSLLRSSTSTDTQYF. CDR3 nucleotide sequence: TGTGCCAGCAGCTTATTGCGTTCGTCGACTAGCACAGATACGCAGTATTTT.

V gene TRBV12-3 or TRBV12-4 combines with J gene TRBJ2-1; the D is unclear. This CDR3 spans 15 amino acids. V gave up 3 bases and J gave up 6 bases, with 15 bases separating them. The CDR3: CASSLGAASPNEQFF. The CDR3 region has the DNA TGTGCCAGCAGTTTGGGTGCCGCCTCCCCCAATGAGCAGTTCTTC.

V is TRBV6-2 or TRBV6-3 and J is TRBJ2-1; no firm D call. V lost 2 bases, J lost 6 bases, and 8 bases lay in between. Germline lookup yields CDR1 MNHEY and CDR2 SVGEGT. The length of the CDR3 is 13 residues. CDR3 nucleotide sequence: TGTGCCAGCAGTTACCGACTCCCCAATGAGCAGTTCTTC. Translation gives CASSYRLPNEQFF.

V usage is TRBV6-2 or TRBV6-3 and J usage is TRBJ1-2; D not certain. The CDR3 covers 15 residues. The germline V gene encodes CDR1 MNHEY and CDR2 SVGEGT. The germline V and J ends were trimmed by 0 bases and 2 bases, with 10 bases remaining between them. Here the CDR3 reads CASSYSVGRNYGYTF. CDR3 coding DNA: TGTGCCAGCAGTTACTCGGTCGGAAGGAACTATGGCTACACCTTC.

This clonotype was seen at least ten times. The chain joins TRBV20-1 to TRBJ2-2, with TRBD1 matching 9 bases. The CDR3 extends over 17 amino acids. The V gene end was trimmed by 3 bases and the J gene end by 2 bases; junction bases not matched to a gene: 10. Germline V gene data show CDR1 as DFQATT and CDR2 as SNEGSKA (reference sequence). Here the CDR3 reads CSASPSQGAPNTGELFF. The CDR3 DNA sequence: TGCAGTGCTAGCCCGTCACAGGGGGCGCCTAACACCGGGGAGCTGTTTTTT.

This clonotype occurred many times. The chain couples TRBV16 to TRBJ1-2, with a possible D match to TRBD1 (5 bases). Trimming took 4 bases from V and 7 from J, leaving 19 bases between them. The CDR3 consists of 15 residues. The germline gives CDR1 KGHSY, CDR2 FQNENV. In DNA, the CDR3 is TGTGCCAGCAGCCTAATGGCGGGGACGAAGTCTGGCTACACCTTC. Translation gives CASSLMAGTKSGYTF.

In its sample, this clonotype was seen a few times. The chain uses TRBV6-1 and TRBJ2-6, with a tentative D call TRBD1 (5 bases). V was cut by 1 base and J by 1 base, with 20 bases left in between. Per the germline V gene, CDR1 is MNHNS and CDR2 is SASEGT. This CDR3 contains 20 residues. CDR3 bases: TGTGCCAGCAGTGAAGACGACAGTTTAAGGGTTTGGTCTGGGGCCAACGTCCTGACTTTC. This translates into CASSEDDSLRVWSGANVLTF.

This clonotype occurred a few times. V and J are TRBV5-1 and TRBJ2-7, with 14 bases matching TRBD2. V lost 3 bases, J lost 5 bases, and 4 bases stayed unmatched. Germline V CDR1 and CDR2: SGHRS, YFSETQ. The CDR3 extends over 15 amino acids. The CDR3 sequence is CASSSGLAGEDEQYF. The CDR3, as DNA: TGCGCCAGCAGCTCGGGACTAGCGGGAGAGGACGAGCAGTACTTC.

V and J are TRBV6-4 and TRBJ2-1, with unresolved D. The V gene lost 2 bases and the J gene lost 8 bases, with 16 bases spanning the gap. The CDR3 sequence is 15 residues long. The germline V gene encodes CDR1 MRHNA and CDR2 SNTAGT. CDR3 DNA sequence: TGTGCCAGCAGTGACCCCACAGCCCCTGGGGATGAGCAGTTCTTC. Translating it yields CASSDPTAPGDEQFF.

This clonotype was observed a handful of times. The V and J genes are TRBV6-1 and TRBJ2-6; 8 nucleotides align to TRBD1. V gave up 6 bases and J gave up 4 bases; unmatched junction bases: 23. Germline V CDR1 and CDR2: MNHNS, SASEGT. The CDR3 length is 21 residues. In nucleotides, the CDR3 is TGTGCCAGCAGGGACCTCCGACAGGGGTTGGGGAGTCCTCTCGGGGCCAACGTCCTGACTTTC. Amino acid sequence: CASRDLRQGLGSPLGANVLTF.

In its sample, this clonotype was seen many times. The CDR3 nucleotides read TGCAGCGTTCGACCCGCGGGAGTCACAGATACGCAGTATTTT. It translates to CSVRPAGVTDTQYF. V and J are TRBV29-1 and TRBJ2-3; TRBD2 agrees at 7 bases. Unmatched junction bases numbered 7, after V lost 5 bases and J lost 2 bases. From germline, CDR1 is SQVTM and CDR2 ANQGSEA. The CDR3 totals 14 residues.

This clonotype was counted a few times. J is TRBJ2-5 and V is TRBV29-1, with TRBD1 matching over 8 bases. The germline CDR1 and CDR2 sequences are SQVTM and ANQGSEA. V lost 4 bases to trimming and J lost 3 bases; unmatched junction nucleotides: 7. The CDR3 has 14 amino acids. The CDR3 coding sequence is TGCAGCGTTGCCAAAGGGACAGGAAAAGAGACCCAGTACTTC. It encodes CSVAKGTGKETQYF.

The chain carries TRBV12-3 or TRBV12-4 and TRBJ1-1; D is perhaps TRBD1 (6 bases). The CDR3 spans 14 residues. V was clipped by 4 bases and J by 6 bases, with 15 bases between them. CDR3: CASSSRGGRAEAFF. The CDR3 nucleotides read TGTGCCAGCAGTTCCCGTGGGGGGCGTGCTGAAGCTTTCTTT.

The genes are TRBV2 and TRBJ1-4; no clear D gene. Between the trimmed V and J ends, which lost 0 bases and 8 bases, there was a span of 13 bases. This CDR3 comprises 15 residues. Germline CDR1 and CDR2: SNHLY and FYNNEI. CDR3 nucleotides: TGTGCCAGCAGTGAAGCTGAGAGCGCTGGGGAAAAACTGTTTTTT. Translation gives CASSEAESAGEKLFF.

This clonotype was counted only a few times. This chain connects TRBV18 to TRBJ2-1; 13 bases fit TRBD2. Looked up from germline, CDR1 is KGHSH and CDR2 is LQKENI. The CDR3 totals 16 residues. The V segment lost 6 bases and the J segment 7 bases; nucleotides outside the gene matches: 9. The chain's CDR3 is CASSLATSGRINEQFF. The CDR3, as DNA: TGTGCCAGCTCCTTGGCGACTAGCGGGAGGATAAATGAGCAGTTCTTC.

This clonotype was counted at least ten times. The J gene is TRBJ2-1, the V gene TRBV5-1; 8 bases map to TRBD1. Germline-derived CDR1 and CDR2 are SGHRS and YFSETQ. With V trimmed by 0 bases and J by 2 bases, 4 bases remained unmatched. There are 16 residues in the CDR3. CDR3 protein: CASSLGGQGAYNEQFF. The CDR3 DNA follows: TGCGCCAGCAGCTTGGGCGGACAGGGCGCCTACAATGAGCAGTTCTTC.

The chain's CDR3 is CASSPDSLEETQYF. CDR3 coding DNA: TGTGCCAGCAGTCCGGACAGCCTAGAAGAGACCCAGTACTTC. The chain uses TRBV5-4 and TRBJ2-5, with D perhaps TRBD1 (6 bases). The CDR3 extends over 14 amino acids. Germline-derived CDR1 and CDR2 are SGHNT and YYREEE (reference sequence). V was clipped by 5 bases and J by 3 bases, with 14 bases between them.

The sample holds a few counts of this clonotype. The chain combines TRBV20-1 with TRBJ2-6, with D unclear. CDR1 is DFQATT, CDR2 SNEGSKA, per germline (reference sequence). The V and J ends lost 0 bases and 3 bases respectively, with 9 bases between them. This CDR3 is 15 amino acids long. The CDR3 coding sequence is TGCAGTGCTAGAGATAACGGGTATGGGGCCAACGTCCTGACTTTC. The encoded protein is CSARDNGYGANVLTF.

In its sample, this clonotype was seen a few times. The chain recombines TRBV29-1 with TRBJ1-1; 7 bases are shared with TRBD1. Germline CDR1 reads SQVTM; CDR2 reads ANQGSEA. V trimming: 6 bases; J trimming: 5 bases; junction bases outside the gene matches: 15. There are 15 residues in the CDR3. The CDR3 here is CSVKGGGAGGTEAFF. CDR3 sequence (DNA): TGCAGCGTGAAAGGAGGGGGCGCGGGAGGGACTGAAGCTTTCTTT.

The table lists this clonotype with many counts. The rearrangement joins TRBV20-1 to TRBJ2-2, with 16 bases fitting TRBD2. Germline trimming cut 3 bases from V and 5 bases from J; bases unmatched to any gene: 9. CDR1 and CDR2 from the germline V gene are DFQATT and SNEGSKA (reference sequence). The CDR3 is 18 residues long. The CDR3 sequence: CSARAGTSGRAGTGELFF. CDR3 nucleotide sequence: TGCAGTGCTAGGGCCGGGACTAGCGGGAGGGCCGGTACCGGGGAGCTGTTTTTT.

This clonotype was observed many times. The chain combines TRBV15 with TRBJ1-2, with D possibly matching TRBD1 (5 bases). The V gene lost 0 bases and the J gene lost 1 base, with 6 bases spanning the gap. CDR1 is LNHNV and CDR2 is YYDKDF in the germline V gene (reference sequence). The length of the CDR3 is 14 residues. This CDR3 is CATSREDINYGYTF. The CDR3, as DNA: TGTGCCACCAGCAGAGAGGACATTAACTATGGCTACACCTTC.

This clonotype was detected ten times or more. This chain's CDR3 is CASTATVASYEQYF. The CDR3 coding sequence is TGTGCCAGTACCGCGACAGTCGCTTCCTACGAGCAGTACTTC. This chain connects TRBV19 to TRBJ2-7, with D maybe TRBD1 (5 bases). This CDR3 spans 14 amino acids. The germline V gene has CDR1 LNHDA and CDR2 SQIVND (reference sequence). V was cut by 7 bases and J by 1 base, with 14 bases left in between.

The rearrangement links TRBV28 to TRBJ1-6, with D unresolved. Trimming cost V 7 bases and J 6 bases, with 13 bases left between them. Germline V gene data show CDR1 as MDHEN and CDR2 as SYDVKM. The CDR3 totals 14 residues. The CDR3 DNA is TGTGCCAGCATGGGTAGGGCAGCTAATTCACCCCTCCACTTT. Protein: CASMGRAANSPLHF. Combining the CDR3 with reference TRBV28 and TRBJ1-6 gives the whole variable domain DVKVTQSSRYLVKRTGEKVFLECVQDMDHENMFWYRQDPGLGLRLIYFSYDVKMKEKGDIPEGYSVSREKKERFSLILESASTNQTSMYLCASMGRAANSPLHFGNGTRLTVT.

This clonotype was recorded at least ten times. The V call is TRBV27, the J call TRBJ2-1; 14 positions agree with TRBD2. CDR3 size: 16 residues. Germline V lookup: CDR1 MNHEY, CDR2 SMNVEV (reference sequence). V was pared by 2 bases and J by 6 bases, with 3 bases of the junction left unmatched. CDR3 in DNA: TGTGCCAGCAGTTTACTGACTAGCGGGAGGGTCAATGAGCAGTTCTTC. This translates into CASSLLTSGRVNEQFF.

This clonotype was detected only a few times. The chain joins TRBV7-2 to TRBJ2-2; TRBD1 matches 8 bases. This CDR3 region has 14 residues. Germline loops: CDR1 SGHTA, CDR2 FQGNSA. The junction had 5 bases not matched to a gene; V was cut back by 6 bases and J by 5 bases. The CDR3 nucleotides are TGTGCCAGCAGGAGTCAGGGGGCGACCGGGGAGCTGTTTTTT. This gives the protein CASRSQGATGELFF.

This clonotype was observed a few times. This chain joins TRBV2 and TRBJ2-2; D may be TRBD1 (6 bases). V was cut by 8 bases and J by 9 bases, with 16 bases left in between. The CDR3 totals 13 residues. CDR1 is SNHLY, CDR2 FYNNEI, per germline. This chain's CDR3 is CASWTDGHRELFF. The CDR3 DNA follows: TGTGCCAGCTGGACAGATGGGCACCGGGAGCTGTTTTTT.

This clonotype was observed a few times. The chain is built from TRBV20-1 and TRBJ2-7, with no clear D. The CDR3 covers 13 residues. V was cut by 4 bases and J by 0 bases, with 10 bases left in between. Germline values: CDR1 DFQATT, CDR2 SNEGSKA (reference sequence). CDR3 DNA sequence: TGCAGTGCTACCGACCGTTACTCCTACGAGCAGTACTTC. It codes for CSATDRYSYEQYF.

In this sample, this clonotype turned up a few times. The chain's CDR3 is CASSLAGGPDYEQYF. Written as DNA, the CDR3 is TGTGCCAGCAGCCTCGCGGGAGGGCCAGACTACGAGCAGTACTTC. The chain joins TRBV4-2 to TRBJ2-7, with 9 bases that match TRBD2. The CDR3 runs 15 residues. V dropped 4 bases and J dropped 3; count of bases not matched to a gene: 7. Germline lookup yields CDR1 LGHNA and CDR2 YNFKEQ.

The V and J genes are TRBV27 and TRBJ1-5; TRBD1 matches at 8 bases. The germline V gene has CDR1 MNHEY and CDR2 SMNVEV (reference sequence). The CDR3 is made up of 15 amino acids. The trim removed 7 bases at V and 1 base at J, leaving 6 bases unmatched. CDR3 coding DNA: TGTGCCAGCAAGGACAGGGTAATAAGCAATCAGCCCCAGCATTTT. This translates into CASKDRVISNQPQHF.

The V gene is TRBV7-2, the J gene TRBJ1-6; D not resolved. The CDR3 runs 15 residues. Trimming left V 1 base short and J 4 bases short, with 8 bases between. Germline V gene sequence: CDR1 SGHTA, CDR2 FQGNSA. As DNA, the CDR3 is TGTGCCAGCAGCTTAGGGCCCGCGTATAATTCACCCCTCCACTTT. It translates to CASSLGPAYNSPLHF.

The CDR3 spells CAISDSGGGYNEQFF. DNA for the CDR3: TGTGCCATCAGTGATTCCGGAGGGGGCTACAATGAGCAGTTCTTC. The chain links TRBV10-3 to TRBJ2-1; either TRBD1 or TRBD2 may fit D (6 bases each). Trimming left V 3 bases short and J 3 bases short, with 12 bases between. Germline CDR1 ENHRY, CDR2 SYGVKD. The length of the CDR3 is 15 residues.

The chain joins TRBV6-2 or TRBV6-3 to TRBJ2-6; TRBD1 matches 7 bases. Trimming removed 0 bases from V and 0 bases from J; junction bases left unmatched: 5. Germline CDR1 reads MNHEY; CDR2 reads SVGEGT. The CDR3 extends over 18 amino acids. CDR3 residues: CASSYSQGLSSGANVLTF. The CDR3 nucleotides are TGTGCCAGCAGTTACTCACAGGGGCTCAGCTCTGGGGCCAACGTCCTGACTTTC.